The sequence of this T cell receptor beta chain was determined in a study of spatial heterogeneity in lung cancer. Looking at the study overall: There was a strong correlation between the counts of TCR transcripts measured in tumor regions and a T cell transcriptional module score that was calculated from matched bulk RNA-seq.

V was trimmed by 3 bases and J by 1 base, leaving 10 bases between them. Germline V gene lookup returns CDR1 SGHAT and CDR2 FQNNGV. There are 14 residues in the CDR3. TCRdb called the 5' RACE reads again in MiXCR, with one record for every CDR3 protein. The table shows several thousand distinct CDR3 sequences, with more than 12% occurring only once. By share, this clonotype counts as medium-sized. Its specificity is unknown. This beta chain is off target for a library built for alpha chains, so its abundance means little. Regarding the study as a whole: Tumor mutation count correlated with how many alpha and beta TCRs expanded intratumorally. Roughly 6.3% of tumor T cells for alpha chains and approximately 13% for beta chains were estimated to be covered.

Noted time point: sample taken at primary tumor resection. Without sorting, whole RNA was sequenced from tumor, nontumor lung or frozen PBMC. The receptor comes from a female donor with early-stage non-small cell lung cancer. The chain carries TRBV11-2 and TRBJ2-7; D remains ambiguous. The starting material was lung tumor tissue, obtained at surgery. As DNA, the CDR3 is TGTGCCAGCAGCTTTGGTTCTGGATCCTACGAGCAGTACTTC. It encodes CASSFGSGSYEQYF.